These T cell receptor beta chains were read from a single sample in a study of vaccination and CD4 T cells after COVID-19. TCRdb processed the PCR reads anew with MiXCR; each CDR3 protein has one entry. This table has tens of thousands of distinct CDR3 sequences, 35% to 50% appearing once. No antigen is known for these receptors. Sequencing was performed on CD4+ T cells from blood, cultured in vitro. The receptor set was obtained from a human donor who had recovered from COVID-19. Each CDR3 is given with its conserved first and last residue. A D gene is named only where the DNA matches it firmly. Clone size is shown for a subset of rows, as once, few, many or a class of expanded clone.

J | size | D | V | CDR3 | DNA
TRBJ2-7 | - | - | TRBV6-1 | CASSEAQGGSYEQYF | TGTGCCAGCAGTGAAGCACAGGGAGGCTCCTACGAGCAGTACTTC
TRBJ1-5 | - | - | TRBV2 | CASSEESGNQPQHF | TGTGCCAGCAGTGAAGAGTCCGGCAATCAGCCCCAGCATTTT
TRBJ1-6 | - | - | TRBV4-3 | CTSSQASQYYNSPLHF | TGCACCAGCAGCCAAGCGTCCCAGTATTATAATTCACCCCTCCACTTT
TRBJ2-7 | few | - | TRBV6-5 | CASSYRGSTSYEQYF | TGTGCCAGCAGCTACCGGGGATCCACCTCCTACGAGCAGTACTTC
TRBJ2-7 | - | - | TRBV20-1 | CSAPPGGRSSYEQYF | TGCAGTGCTCCCCCAGGGGGGCGCAGCTCCTACGAGCAGTACTTC
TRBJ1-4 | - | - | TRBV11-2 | CASSPASAFRKLFF | TGTGCCAGCAGCCCAGCTTCGGCGTTCAGGAAACTGTTTTTT
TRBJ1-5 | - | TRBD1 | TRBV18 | CASSPRQGELGNQPQHF | TGTGCCAGCTCACCTAGACAGGGTGAATTGGGCAATCAGCCCCAGCATTTT
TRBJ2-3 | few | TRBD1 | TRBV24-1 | CATSGTGSATLSTDTQYF | TGTGCCACCAGCGGGACAGGGAGCGCTACCCTTAGCACAGATACGCAGTATTTT
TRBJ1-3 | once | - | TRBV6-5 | CASSYSRPPSGNTIYF | TGTGCCAGCAGTTACTCACGGCCGCCCTCTGGAAACACCATATATTTT
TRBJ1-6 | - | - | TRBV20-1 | CSARGGGAGLNSPLHF | TGCAGTGCTAGAGGAGGGGGGGCTGGCTTAAATTCACCCCTCCACTTT
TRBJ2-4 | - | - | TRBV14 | CASSQRGLAKNIQYF | TGTGCCAGCAGCCAACGGGGTTTAGCCAAAAACATTCAGTACTTC
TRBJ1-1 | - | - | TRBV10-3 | CAISQGFNTEAFF | TGTGCCATCAGCCAGGGATTTAACACTGAAGCTTTCTTT
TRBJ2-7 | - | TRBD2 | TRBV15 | CATSREGGVGEQYF | TGTGCCACCAGCAGAGAGGGGGGGGTTGGGGAGCAGTACTTC
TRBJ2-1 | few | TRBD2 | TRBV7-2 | CASSPRQLLAPTYNEQFF | TGTGCCAGCAGCCCACGCCAGTTACTAGCGCCCACCTACAATGAGCAGTTCTTC
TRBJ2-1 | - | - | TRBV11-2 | CASSLGVLQFF | TGTGCCAGCAGCTTAGGAGTGTTGCAGTTCTTC
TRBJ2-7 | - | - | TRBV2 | CASSETRYEQYF | TGTGCCAGCAGTGAAACGCGTTACGAGCAGTACTTC
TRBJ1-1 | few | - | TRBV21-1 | CASSKGPFRGPPEAFF | TGTGCCAGCAGCAAGGGGCCTTTCAGGGGGCCCCCTGAAGCTTTCTTT
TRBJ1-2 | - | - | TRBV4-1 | CASSQASQFRAGLGYTF | TGCGCCAGCAGCCAAGCTTCGCAATTCCGGGCTGGGTTAGGCTACACCTTC
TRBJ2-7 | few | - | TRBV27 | CASSSAYEQYF | TGTGCCAGCAGTTCCGCCTACGAGCAGTACTTC
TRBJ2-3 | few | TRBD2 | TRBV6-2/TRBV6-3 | CASSYASGSTDTQYF | TGTGCCAGCAGTTACGCTAGCGGGAGTACAGATACGCAGTATTTT
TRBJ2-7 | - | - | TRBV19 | CASSWQGSSEQYF | TGTGCCAGTAGTTGGCAGGGTAGTAGCGAGCAGTACTTC
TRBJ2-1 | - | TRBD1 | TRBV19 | CATRTGFLYNEQFF | TGTGCCACTAGGACAGGGTTCCTCTACAATGAGCAGTTCTTC
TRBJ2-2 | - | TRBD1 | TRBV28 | CASTQLGTGIPGELFF | TGTGCCAGCACTCAACTCGGGACAGGGATACCCGGGGAGCTGTTTTTT
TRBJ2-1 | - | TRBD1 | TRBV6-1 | CASSRTLSGTGLFF | TGTGCCAGCAGTCGTACCCTGTCCGGGACAGGATTGTTCTTC
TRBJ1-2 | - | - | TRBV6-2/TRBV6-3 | CASSDSRVYENYGYTF | TGTGCCAGCAGCGATTCCCGGGTTTATGAAAACTATGGCTACACCTTC